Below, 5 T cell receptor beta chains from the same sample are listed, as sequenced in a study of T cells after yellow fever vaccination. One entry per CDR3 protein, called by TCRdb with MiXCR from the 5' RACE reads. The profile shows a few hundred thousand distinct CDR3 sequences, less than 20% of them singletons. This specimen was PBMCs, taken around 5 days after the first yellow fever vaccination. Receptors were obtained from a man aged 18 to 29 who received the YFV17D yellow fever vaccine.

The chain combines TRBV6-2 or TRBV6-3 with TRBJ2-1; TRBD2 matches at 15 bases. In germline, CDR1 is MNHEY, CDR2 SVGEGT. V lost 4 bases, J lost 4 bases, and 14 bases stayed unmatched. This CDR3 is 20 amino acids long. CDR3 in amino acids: CASSSRPGLAGGKPYNEQFF. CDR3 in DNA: TGTGCCAGCAGTTCTCGACCCGGACTAGCGGGGGGGAAGCCTTACAATGAGCAGTTCTTC.

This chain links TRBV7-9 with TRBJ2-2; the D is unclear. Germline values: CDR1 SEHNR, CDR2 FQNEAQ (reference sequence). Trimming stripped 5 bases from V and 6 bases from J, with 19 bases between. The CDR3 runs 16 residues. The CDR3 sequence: CASSPPPKGFPGELFF. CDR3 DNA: TGTGCCAGCAGCCCTCCTCCGAAGGGCTTTCCCGGGGAGCTGTTTTTT. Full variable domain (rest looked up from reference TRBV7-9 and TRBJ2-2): DTGVSQNPRHKITKRGQNVTFRCDPISEHNRLYWYRQTLGQGPEFLTYFQNEAQLEKSRLLSDRFSAERPKGSFSTLEIQRTEQGDSAMYLCASSPPPKGFPGELFFGEGSRLTVL.

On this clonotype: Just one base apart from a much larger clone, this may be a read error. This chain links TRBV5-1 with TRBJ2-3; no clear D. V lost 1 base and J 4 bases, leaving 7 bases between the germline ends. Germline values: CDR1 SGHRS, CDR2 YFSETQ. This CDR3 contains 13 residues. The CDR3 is CASSLRPADTQYF. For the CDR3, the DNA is TGCGCCAGCAGCTTGAGACCGGCAGATACGCAGTATTTT.

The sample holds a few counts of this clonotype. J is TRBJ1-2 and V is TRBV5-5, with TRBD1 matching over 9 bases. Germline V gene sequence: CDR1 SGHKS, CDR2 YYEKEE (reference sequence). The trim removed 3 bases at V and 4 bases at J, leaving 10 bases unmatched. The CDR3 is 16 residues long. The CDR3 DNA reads TGTGCCAGCAGCTCAATGGACAGGGGAGGCTTCTATGGCTACACCTTC. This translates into CASSSMDRGGFYGYTF. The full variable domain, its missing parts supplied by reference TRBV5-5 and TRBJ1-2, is DAGVTQSPTHLIKTRGQQVTLRCSPISGHKSVSWYQQVLGQGPQFIFQYYEKEERGRGNFPDRFSARQFPNYSSELNVNALLLGDSALYLCASSSMDRGGFYGYTFGSGTRLTVV.

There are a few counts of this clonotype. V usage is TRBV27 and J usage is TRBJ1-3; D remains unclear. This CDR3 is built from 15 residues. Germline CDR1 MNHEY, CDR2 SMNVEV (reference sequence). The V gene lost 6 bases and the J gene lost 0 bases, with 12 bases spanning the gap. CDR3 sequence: CASRSRARSGNTIYF. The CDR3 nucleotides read TGTGCCAGCAGATCTCGGGCCCGCTCTGGAAACACCATATATTTT.